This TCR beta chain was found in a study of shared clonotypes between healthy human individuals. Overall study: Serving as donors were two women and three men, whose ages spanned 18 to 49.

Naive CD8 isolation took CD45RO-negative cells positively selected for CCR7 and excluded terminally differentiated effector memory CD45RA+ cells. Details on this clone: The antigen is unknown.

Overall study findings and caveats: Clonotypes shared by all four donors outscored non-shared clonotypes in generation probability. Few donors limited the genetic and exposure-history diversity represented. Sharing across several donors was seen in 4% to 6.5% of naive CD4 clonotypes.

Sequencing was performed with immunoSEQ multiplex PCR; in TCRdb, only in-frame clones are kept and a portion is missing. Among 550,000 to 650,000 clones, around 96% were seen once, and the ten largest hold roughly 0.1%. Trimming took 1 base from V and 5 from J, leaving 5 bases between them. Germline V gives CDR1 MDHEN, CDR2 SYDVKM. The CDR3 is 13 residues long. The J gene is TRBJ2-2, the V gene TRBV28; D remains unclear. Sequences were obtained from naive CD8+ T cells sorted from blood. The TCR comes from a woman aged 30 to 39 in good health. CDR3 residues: CASSLFVTGELFF. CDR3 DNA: TGTGCCAGCAGTTTATTCGTAACCGGGGAGCTGTTTTTT.